The source of this T cell receptor beta chain is a study of Tregs in tolerant kidney transplant recipients. In regard to this clone: What it binds is not known. Other DNA sequences from this sample encode an identical CDR3 as well.

Sequencing was performed with immunoSEQ multiplex PCR; in TCRdb, only in-frame clones are kept and a portion is missing. The data show under 300,000 clones, with around 82% seen just once and less than 0.75% held by the top ten. The germline CDR1 and CDR2 sequences are SGDLS and YYNGEE. V was cut by 3 bases and J by 3 bases, with 15 bases left in between. This CDR3 has 15 amino acids. The study's findings and limits: Findings come from small patient numbers and require larger validation. Biological reproducibility was not directly addressed, but technical replication error appeared minimal.

This TCR was recovered from a human donor in good health. What was sequenced was CD4+ T cells from blood. The V and J genes are TRBV9 and TRBJ1-1; possible D gene TRBD1, 6 bases. CDR3 loop: CASSGGRGWDTEAFF. As DNA, the CDR3 is TGTGCCAGCAGCGGTGGGAGGGGGTGGGACACTGAAGCTTTCTTT. Filled out from reference TRBV9 and TRBJ1-1, the complete variable domain reads DSGVTQTPKHLITATGQRVTLRCSPRSGDLSVYWYQQSLDQGLQFLIQYYNGEERAKGNILERFSAQQFPDLHSELNLSSLELGDSALYFCASSGGRGWDTEAFFGQGTRLTVV.